A selection of T cell receptor beta chains follows, all from one sample in a study of T cells in Graves' hyperthyroidism and ophthalmopathy. Each CDR3 protein is one row after TCRdb ran MiXCR on the multiplex PCR reads. The sample consists of about 640,000 distinct CDR3 sequences, around 20% of them appearing once. Sequenced: blood. The receptor set was obtained from a man aged 25 to 45 with Graves' ophthalmopathy. CDR3s include the opening cysteine and the closing phenylalanine or tryptophan. A D gene is named only where the DNA matches it firmly. Only part of the rows carry a size: once, few, many, or a class if the clone is expanded.

D gene,J gene,clone size,V gene,CDR3 protein,CDR3 DNA
TRBD1,TRBJ2-2,few,TRBV5-6,CASSLQLTGPTGELFF,TGTGCCAGCAGCTTGCAGTTGACAGGGCCCACCGGGGAGCTGTTTTTT
NA,TRBJ2-7,NA,TRBV24-1,CATSDFRPRASYEQYF,TGTGCCACCAGTGATTTCCGACCGAGGGCCTCCTACGAGCAGTACTTC
TRBD2,TRBJ2-3,NA,TRBV6-2/TRBV6-3,CASKWELAGTTDTQYF,TGTGCCAGCAAGTGGGAACTAGCGGGAACCACAGATACGCAGTATTTT
NA,TRBJ2-5,NA,TRBV18,CASSPPGRPQETQYF,TGTGCCAGCTCACCACCGGGACGACCCCAAGAGACCCAGTACTTC
NA,TRBJ2-1,NA,TRBV20-1,CSAHTRQEGEQFF,TGCAGTGCTCATACACGACAGGAAGGGGAGCAGTTCTTC
TRBD1,TRBJ2-5,few,TRBV29-1,CSVRQGGETQYF,TGCAGCGTGCGACAGGGGGGAGAGACCCAGTACTTC
NA,TRBJ1-2,few,TRBV7-9,CASSLTSTDYGYTF,TGTGCCAGCAGCTTAACAAGCACTGACTATGGCTACACCTTC
TRBD2,TRBJ2-1,few,TRBV5-1,CASSLRLAGGHNEQFF,TGCGCCAGCAGCCTCAGACTAGCGGGAGGGCACAATGAGCAGTTCTTC
TRBD1,TRBJ2-1,NA,TRBV19,CASSRDRAGGEQFF,TGTGCCAGTAGTAGGGACAGGGCCGGCGGTGAGCAGTTCTTC
TRBD2,TRBJ2-1,once,TRBV10-3,CAITREGYNEQFF,TGTGCCATCACTCGGGAGGGCTACAATGAGCAGTTCTTC
NA,TRBJ1-6,many,TRBV14,CASSQGQVLNSPLHF,TGTGCCAGCAGCCAAGGTCAGGTCCTCAATTCACCCCTCCACTTT
NA,TRBJ2-1,many,TRBV2,CATHRTGKGPYNEQFF,TGTGCCACCCACAGAACGGGAAAGGGGCCCTACAATGAGCAGTTCTTC
NA,TRBJ1-6,NA,TRBV14,CASSQGGPGVAPLHF,TGTGCCAGCAGCCAAGGGGGCCCTGGTGTGGCACCCCTCCACTTT
TRBD1,TRBJ1-1,many,TRBV11-2,CASSPLGTDMNTEAFF,TGTGCCAGCAGCCCCTTAGGGACAGACATGAACACTGAAGCTTTCTTT
TRBD2,TRBJ2-3,few,TRBV7-8,CASSSLAGAVDTQYF,TGTGCCAGCAGCTCGCTAGCGGGAGCGGTAGATACGCAGTATTTT
TRBD1,TRBJ1-1,many,TRBV2,CASDPGQGDRTEAFF,TGTGCCAGCGATCCGGGACAGGGGGATCGAACTGAAGCTTTCTTT
TRBD2,TRBJ2-5,NA,TRBV20-1,CSGLAGAIQETQYF,TGCAGTGGACTAGCGGGGGCAATCCAAGAGACCCAGTACTTC
NA,TRBJ2-7,many,TRBV28,CASSLGRANYEQYF,TGTGCCAGCAGTTTAGGGCGGGCCAACTACGAGCAGTACTTC
TRBD2,TRBJ2-1,few,TRBV6-1,CASSSPEQLLAGFYNEQFF,TGTGCCAGCAGTTCCCCAGAACAACTACTAGCGGGATTCTACAATGAGCAGTTCTTC
NA,TRBJ1-6,NA,TRBV9,CASSVGGELYNSPLHF,TGTGCCAGCAGCGTAGGGGGAGAGCTTTATAATTCACCCCTCCACTTT
NA,TRBJ2-2,many,TRBV28,CASSPPLGANTGELFF,TGTGCCAGCAGTCCCCCTCTGGGGGCGAACACCGGGGAGCTGTTTTTT
NA,TRBJ2-1,NA,TRBV6-2/TRBV6-3,CANSKALSSYNEQFF,TGTGCCAACAGTAAAGCGCTGAGCTCCTACAATGAGCAGTTCTTC
NA,TRBJ1-1,many,TRBV6-1,CASSSWAGSYTEAFF,TGTGCCAGCAGTTCTTGGGCAGGGAGCTACACTGAAGCTTTCTTT
NA,TRBJ2-2,few,TRBV20-1,CSAGPANTGELFF,TGCAGTGCTGGACCTGCTAACACCGGGGAGCTGTTTTTT
TRBD2,TRBJ2-2,few,TRBV4-1,CASSQVSGRAGELFF,TGCGCCAGCAGCCAAGTGTCCGGGAGGGCCGGGGAGCTGTTTTTT
NA,TRBJ1-5,NA,TRBV7-8,CASSSAGHNQPQHF,TGTGCCAGCAGCTCCGCCGGACACAATCAGCCCCAGCATTTT
NA,TRBJ2-3,many,TRBV3-1,CASSLTGTTDTQYF,TGTGCCAGCAGCCTAACCGGGACTACAGATACGCAGTATTTT
NA,TRBJ2-3,many,TRBV20-1,CSARAAGTDTQYF,TGCAGTGCTAGGGCTGCGGGCACAGATACGCAGTATTTT
NA,TRBJ2-6,once,TRBV11-2,CASSLRGQGRTGANVLTF,TGTGCCAGCAGCTTACGGGGGCAGGGAAGGACCGGGGCCAACGTCCTGACTTTC
NA,TRBJ2-5,NA,TRBV5-1,CASSLGAHTIETQYF,TGCGCCAGCAGCTTGGGGGCCCACACAATAGAGACCCAGTACTTC
TRBD1,TRBJ1-1,many,TRBV11-2,CASTPGQGAIANTEAFF,TGTGCCAGCACCCCCGGACAGGGGGCCATTGCGAACACTGAAGCTTTCTTT
TRBD2,TRBJ2-1,NA,TRBV28,CASSWGRAYNEQFF,TGTGCCAGCAGTTGGGGGAGGGCCTACAATGAGCAGTTCTTC